This T cell receptor beta chain was recovered during a study of T cells expressing NK-cell markers. Looking at the study overall: Sorted CD3+CD56-NKG2C+, CD3+CD56+NKG2C+ and CD3+CD56+NKG2C- T cells supplied the TCR beta repertoires.

Comments on this clonotype: Its antigen remains unknown.

Regarding the study as a whole: For about six donors, the dominant NKG2C+ clonotypes made up roughly 1.0-7.5% of their CD8+ T cells.

As the method of synthesis, 5'RACE template switching with UMIs yielded TCR beta cDNA. From the 5' RACE reads, TCRdb lists one entry per CDR3 protein and no DNA. The sample has some 460,000 distinct CDR3 sequences. The CDR3 sequence is 17 residues long. CDR1 is SGHDN and CDR2 is FVKESK in the germline V gene. Sequencing was done on a sample of blood T cells: a sorted CD56 or NKG2C T cell subset, CD4+ or CD8+ T cells, or bulk PBMC T cells (not recorded which). This chain uses TRBV14 with TRBJ1-4; TCRdb outputs TRBD1, but without DNA this stays unchecked. This receptor was identified in a woman in her 50s in good health. This chain's CDR3 is CASSQDPYRTTNEKLFF.